Listed below are T cell receptor beta chains from one sample, sequenced in a study of cytomegalovirus exposure and HLA in healthy donors. The protocol was immunoSEQ multiplex PCR, while the TCRdb copy is restricted to in-frame clones and leaves out a portion. The specimen's table records tens of thousands of clones. Sequencing was performed on PBMCs. These receptors originate from a man aged 35 to 55 in good health and CMV-seronegative. Each CDR3 is given with its conserved first and last residue. The D gene is left open where the match is weak.

v_call	d_call	j_call	cdr3_nt	cdr3_aa
TRBV14	TRBD2	TRBJ2-7	TGTGCCAGCAGCCAAGAATGGGGACTATCTAGCCCCTACGAGCAGTACTTC	CASSQEWGLSSPYEQYF
TRBV2	TRBD1	TRBJ1-6	TGTGCCAGCAGGGGGACAGGGCAGAATTCACCCCTCCACTTT	CASRGTGQNSPLHF
TRBV28	.	TRBJ1-5	TGTGCCAGCCAGAAAACTACAGGGCTAAGCAATCAGCCCCAGCATTTT	CASQKTTGLSNQPQHF
TRBV18	.	TRBJ1-1	TGTGCCAGCTCACCAAATTCGGGGAAGAACACTGAAGCTTTCTTT	CASSPNSGKNTEAFF
TRBV2	.	TRBJ1-2	TGTGCCAGCATCATACAGGTGAACTATGGCTACACCTTC	CASIIQVNYGYTF
TRBV11-2	.	TRBJ1-3	TGTGCCAGCAGCTTAGATCGGGCAGGGAGGAACACCATATATTTT	CASSLDRAGRNTIYF
TRBV2	.	TRBJ2-3	TGTGCCAGCAGAAGAGGAGGCGGAACTAGCACAGATACGCAGTATTTT	CASRRGGGTSTDTQYF
TRBV7-8	.	TRBJ2-5	TGTGCCAGCAGCTTACGACTCCAAGAGACCCAGTACTTC	CASSLRLQETQYF
TRBV6-5	.	TRBJ1-6	TGTGCCAGCAGTTACGGACGGGAGAATTCACCCCTCCACTTT	CASSYGRENSPLHF
TRBV4-1	TRBD1	TRBJ1-1	TGCGCCAGCAGCCAAGATCTTCGGCGACAGGGGGCCAGGAACACTGAAGCTTTCTTT	CASSQDLRRQGARNTEAFF
TRBV15	TRBD1	TRBJ2-7	TGTGCCACCAGCAGAGATAGGGGGCCCTCCTACGAGCAGTACTTC	CATSRDRGPSYEQYF
TRBV7-2	TRBD2	TRBJ2-1	TGTGCCAGCAGCCCTTCCGGGACTACATACAATGAGCAGTTCTTC	CASSPSGTTYNEQFF
TRBV27	TRBD1	TRBJ1-1	TGTGCCAGCAGTCCCCGGACAGGGCTGAACACTGAAGCTTTCTTT	CASSPRTGLNTEAFF
TRBV2	.	TRBJ1-5	TGTGCCAGCAGTGAAGGAGGGCTTCAGCCCCAGCATTTT	CASSEGGLQPQHF
TRBV7-8	.	TRBJ1-6	TGTGCCAGCAGCTTTGGGAGCTCCTATAATTCACCCCTCCACTTT	CASSFGSSYNSPLHF